This TCR beta chain was identified during a study of CD8 T cells in ankylosing spondylitis. Germline V lookup: CDR1 SGHRS, CDR2 YFSETQ. The CDR3 length is 15 residues. Trimming removed 4 bases from V and 8 bases from J; junction bases left unmatched: 9. A quantitative 5'-RACE method, one with molecular barcodes, was used to make TCR beta libraries. TCRdb reanalysed the 5' RACE reads using MiXCR and keeps one entry per CDR3 protein. The sample holds around 100,000 distinct CDR3 sequences, 20% to 30% seen once. Sequences were obtained from synovial fluid, either unsorted or a sorted T cell fraction (not recorded which). V is TRBV5-1 and J is TRBJ1-4, with 9 bases aligning to TRBD1. This TCR derives from a male donor with ankylosing spondylitis. CDR3 DNA: TGCGCCAGCAGCCGTCGACAGGGGGACAAAGAAAAACTGTTTTTT. Protein product: CASSRRQGDKEKLFF.